One and the same sample provided the 20 T cell receptor beta chains below, sequenced in a study of cytomegalovirus exposure and HLA in healthy donors. The PCR ran on 60 Vbeta and 13 Jbeta primers. This table comes from immunoSEQ multiplex PCR, and its TCRdb copy is limited to in-frame clones, with some not included. This sample has 140,000 or so clones; about 80% occur once, and the top ten carry around 2.4%. Material: PBMCs. Source of these receptors: a woman younger than 30 in good health and CMV-seropositive.

This clone was picked up a small number of times. The rearrangement joins TRBV7-8 to TRBJ1-4, with 9 bases that match TRBD1. The CDR3 is made up of 15 amino acids. Germline CDR1 and CDR2: SGHVS and FQNEAQ. After removal of 0 bases from V and 7 bases from J, the junction contained 3 bases not matched to a gene. CDR3 in DNA: TGTGCCAGCAGCTTAGCACAGGGGGCGTCTGAAAAACTGTTTTTT. It yields the protein CASSLAQGASEKLFF.

The rearrangement links TRBV5-1 to TRBJ2-1; tentative D call: TRBD1 (6 bases). Trimming took 2 bases from V and 6 from J, leaving 15 bases between them. This CDR3 has 15 amino acids. CDR1 is SGHRS, CDR2 YFSETQ, per germline. The chain's CDR3 is CASSFGTTQPNEQFF. The CDR3 coding sequence is TGCGCCAGCAGCTTCGGGACAACCCAACCCAATGAGCAGTTCTTC. Supplemented by reference TRBV5-1 and TRBJ2-1, the full variable domain reads KAGVTQTPRYLIKTRGQQVTLSCSPISGHRSVSWYQQTPGQGLQFLFEYFSETQRNKGNFPGRFSGRQFSNSRSEMNVSTLELGDSALYLCASSFGTTQPNEQFFGPGTRLTVL.

The chain links TRBV4-1 to TRBJ1-4; 10 positions agree with TRBD1. The germline CDR1 and CDR2 sequences are MGHRA and YSYEKL. This CDR3 has 15 amino acids. Losses at the gene ends were 4 bases for V and 6 bases for J; bases not matched to a gene: 5. As DNA, the CDR3 is TGCGCCAGCAGCCTCGCCGGGACAGGGGATGAAAAACTGTTTTTT. Encoded protein: CASSLAGTGDEKLFF.

The chain joins TRBV15 to TRBJ2-1, with 8 bases that match TRBD2. This CDR3 spans 17 amino acids. The V gene end was trimmed by 0 bases and the J gene end by 2 bases; junction bases not matched to a gene: 6. The germline V gene encodes CDR1 LNHNV and CDR2 YYDKDF (reference sequence). The CDR3 bases are TGTGCCACCAGCAGAGATAAGAGCGGGGGACCCTACAATGAGCAGTTCTTC. Amino acid sequence: CATSRDKSGGPYNEQFF.

This rearrangement joins TRBV4-3 to TRBJ2-7; 8 bases align to TRBD1. J gave up 6 bases and V 4 bases, and 8 bases lay outside the gene matches. Germline CDR1 and CDR2: LGHNA and YSLEER. The CDR3 consists of 14 residues. The CDR3 region is CASSPHNDRGEQYF. The CDR3 region has the DNA TGCGCCAGCAGCCCACACAACGACAGGGGCGAGCAGTACTTC.

The chain is built from TRBV7-2 and TRBJ1-1, with D possibly matching TRBD1 (6 bases). The CDR3 consists of 16 residues. Germline CDR1 reads SGHTA; CDR2 reads FQGNSA. The V end was cut by 1 base, the J end by 5 bases, with 17 bases between. CDR3 sequence reads: CASSLGRGGRRTEAFF. As DNA, the CDR3 is TGTGCCAGCAGCTTAGGGCGGGGGGGGCGAAGGACTGAAGCTTTCTTT.

The V call is TRBV9, the J call TRBJ2-7, with 8 bases lining up with TRBD2. CDR1 SGDLS and CDR2 YYNGEE come from the germline V gene. The CDR3 consists of 15 residues. V was clipped by 0 bases and J by 4 bases; unmatched bases: 6. CDR3 amino acids: CASSVAAGGLYEQYF. The CDR3 nucleotides read TGTGCCAGCAGCGTAGCGGCGGGGGGACTGTACGAGCAGTACTTC. Using reference TRBV9 and TRBJ2-7 for the parts outside the CDR3, the full variable domain is DSGVTQTPKHLITATGQRVTLRCSPRSGDLSVYWYQQSLDQGLQFLIQYYNGEERAKGNILERFSAQQFPDLHSELNLSSLELGDSALYFCASSVAAGGLYEQYFGPGTRLTVT.

This chain links TRBV5-1 with TRBJ2-5; a weak D match, TRBD2 (6 bases). Trimming left V 4 bases short and J 4 bases short, with 14 bases between. Germline V gives CDR1 SGHRS, CDR2 YFSETQ. The CDR3 has 14 residues. The CDR3: CASSTGGGVETQYF. The CDR3 DNA reads TGCGCCAGCAGCACCGGTGGCGGGGTAGAGACCCAGTACTTC.

The J gene is TRBJ2-5, the V gene TRBV15, with TRBD1 matching over 8 bases. The CDR3 is made up of 14 amino acids. J lost 4 bases, V lost 0 bases, and 1 base had no gene match. Germline V lookup: CDR1 LNHNV, CDR2 YYDKDF (reference sequence). The CDR3: CATSREGTGETQYF. CDR3 coding DNA: TGTGCCACCAGCAGAGAGGGGACAGGAGAGACCCAGTACTTC.

The gene calls are TRBV7-9 and TRBJ2-7, with D perhaps matching TRBD2 (6 bases). The CDR3 length is 14 residues. CDR1 and CDR2 from the germline V gene are SEHNR and FQNEAQ (reference sequence). V lost 6 bases and J lost 1, with 13 bases in between. This chain's CDR3 is CASRSAAGSYEQYF. CDR3 in DNA: TGTGCCAGCAGGTCCGCCGCGGGGTCCTACGAGCAGTACTTC.

The chain couples TRBV29-1 to TRBJ2-3; maybe TRBD1 (5 bases). Trimming took 2 bases from V and 5 from J, leaving 11 bases between them. Germline V CDR1 and CDR2: SQVTM, ANQGSEA. The CDR3 is 13 amino acids. The CDR3 reads CSVELRVLDTQYF. The DNA of the CDR3 is TGCAGCGTTGAACTCAGGGTGTTAGATACGCAGTATTTT.

V is TRBV9 and J is TRBJ2-1, with 11 bases that match TRBD2. The V segment lost 2 bases and the J segment 3 bases; nucleotides outside the gene matches: 1. The CDR3 runs 15 residues. The germline CDR1 and CDR2 sequences are SGDLS and YYNGEE. The CDR3, as DNA: TGTGCCAGCAGCGTGACTAGCGGGGACTACAATGAGCAGTTCTTC. This encodes CASSVTSGDYNEQFF.

This chain connects TRBV11-3 to TRBJ2-5; TRBD1 aligns across 9 bases. This CDR3 has 15 residues. Trimming removed 4 bases from V and 4 bases from J; junction bases left unmatched: 7. CDR1 is SGHNT, CDR2 YENEEA, per germline. As DNA, the CDR3 is TGTGCCAGCAGCTCCGGGACAGGGATATTAGAGACCCAGTACTTC. Translation gives CASSSGTGILETQYF.

The chain employs TRBV7-7 and TRBJ2-7; TRBD1 matches 7 bases. Germline values: CDR1 SSHAT, CDR2 FNYEAQ (reference sequence). The CDR3 sequence is 13 residues long. The ends lost 1 base at V and 5 bases at J; junction bases unmatched: 2. The CDR3 protein is CASSLVTGHEQYF. The CDR3, as DNA: TGTGCCAGCAGCTTAGTGACAGGGCACGAGCAGTACTTC.

The chain is built from TRBV2 and TRBJ1-3; the D is unclear. The CDR3 is 14 residues long. Per the germline V gene, CDR1 is SNHLY and CDR2 is FYNNEI. V lost 3 bases and J 6 bases, leaving 12 bases between the germline ends. The CDR3 loop reads CASSDSRRENTIYF. The CDR3 DNA is TGTGCCAGCAGTGACAGTAGGCGGGAAAACACCATATATTTT.

The rearrangement uses TRBV15 and TRBJ1-5, with D unclear. The V end was cut by 0 bases, the J end by 0 bases, with 6 bases between. CDR3 size: 15 residues. Per the germline V gene, CDR1 is LNHNV and CDR2 is YYDKDF (reference sequence). The CDR3 DNA reads as TGTGCCACCAGCAGAGACAGTTATAGCAATCAGCCCCAGCATTTT. Residues: CATSRDSYSNQPQHF.

The J gene is TRBJ2-7, the V gene TRBV5-1; possible D gene TRBD1, 6 bases. CDR3 length equals 18 residues. Between the trimmed V and J ends, which lost 4 bases and 4 bases, there was a span of 27 bases. CDR1 and CDR2 from the germline V gene are SGHRS and YFSETQ. CDR3 sequence reads: CASSLLTGLTENPYEQYF. The CDR3 DNA reads TGCGCCAGCAGCCTCCTGACAGGCCTAACTGAGAATCCATACGAGCAGTACTTC.

V and J are TRBV6-5 and TRBJ1-4, with D unresolved. The length of the CDR3 is 14 residues. Germline CDR1 is MNHEY and CDR2 is SVGAGI. V was cut by 6 bases and J by 5 bases, with 13 bases left in between. The CDR3, as DNA: TGTGCCAGCAGGAAGACGGGTGGGAATGAAAAACTGTTTTTT. Translation: CASRKTGGNEKLFF.

The J gene is TRBJ2-5, the V gene TRBV19, with 8 bases aligning to TRBD1. CDR1 is LNHDA and CDR2 is SQIVND in the germline V gene (reference sequence). The length of the CDR3 is 13 residues. The ends lost 4 bases at V and 4 bases at J; junction bases unmatched: 2. The CDR3 reads CASSTGTGETQYF. The DNA of the CDR3 is TGTGCCAGTAGTACGGGGACAGGAGAGACCCAGTACTTC.

The genes are TRBV5-1 and TRBJ1-1, with 7 bases matching TRBD1. Germline CDR1 reads SGHRS; CDR2 reads YFSETQ. The V and J ends lost 5 bases and 6 bases, in that order; junction bases with no gene match: 7. The CDR3 has 13 amino acids. The CDR3 sequence is CASSPGGTPEAFF. CDR3 DNA: TGCGCCAGCAGTCCAGGGGGTACGCCTGAAGCTTTCTTT.